This T cell receptor beta chain derives from a study of cytomegalovirus exposure and HLA in healthy donors. Study as a whole: Some 85 million unique TCRs, all from HLA-typed donors, were included in an early release of the data.

Remarks on this clone: What it recognizes is unknown.

The CDR3 runs to 14 residues. CDR1 is KGHSH and CDR2 is LQKENI in the germline V gene. Deletions cut 4 bases from V and 5 bases from J, with 13 bases between. Study-wide findings and caveats: Most TCR sequences were seen very rarely across donors, but some public TCRs occurred in many.

The PCR ran on 60 Vbeta and 13 Jbeta primers. The method was immunoSEQ multiplex PCR; TCRdb's version includes in-frame clones alone and lacks a portion of them. The sample lists roughly 130,000 clones; roughly 79% were seen once. The chain uses TRBV18 and TRBJ2-3, with D possibly TRBD1 on 6 matching bases. Material: PBMCs. This TCR came from a woman aged 50 to 65 in good health and CMV-seronegative. For the CDR3, the DNA is TGTGCCAGCTCACTCGACAGGTTGGGAGATACGCAGTATTTT. Its translation is CASSLDRLGDTQYF.